Sequencing of this TCR beta chain was carried out in a study of blood T cell repertoires in COVID-19 (TCRdb year 2020). About the full investigation: Samples from collaborators originated in the United States, Italy and Spain and spanned both the acute and convalescent phases of COVID-19. The samples were drawn from two sources: the first 160 participants of the ongoing ImmuneRACE study, and 950 to 1,500 subjects contributed by 6 global collaborators. Subjects who had been exposed to COVID-19, were actively infected with it, or had recovered from it provided the deeply sampled blood TCRbeta repertoires that made up the dataset. Where available, HLA class I and class II types were obtained from metadata supplied by the sample provider rather than from assay-based typing. A de-identified subject ID, COVID-19 status, age in years and sex were almost always included in the sample metadata. The repertoires were made available in a free public database intended to serve as a resource for research on the immune response to SARS-CoV-2. The material from the prospective study consisted of cDNA or gDNA derived from T cells, B-cell-depleted T cells, or PBMCs.

This clone was seen more than once but under ten times. Its recognized antigen is unknown. No base quality information exists; no much larger clone differs at one position. What the work shows at the level of the full study, not this receptor alone: Clinical and demographic metadata were provided uncurated, with the amount varying by source and participant.

The CDR3 holds 15 amino acids from the cysteine to the phenylalanine. Of the read, only the CDR3 DNA is kept; its 45 bases are in frame from base 1. V loses 4 bases, J loses 4 bases, and the germline ends lie 16 bases apart. CDR1 and CDR2 are drawn from the germline V gene: MGHRA, YSYEKL. In the prospective study, participants were about 18 to 100 years old, resided in approximately 25 geographic areas of the United States, and were enrolled through a virtual design. In the prospective study, participants were assigned to cohorts based on the clinical history participants reported in a screening survey and a study questionnaire. For ImmuneRACE Cohort 3, a participant was defined as recovered based on two consecutive negative NP/OP PCR tests, clearance by a healthcare professional, or resolution of symptoms. Mobile phlebotomists in the prospective study collected whole blood, serum and a nasopharyngeal or oropharyngeal swab from every participant. Prospective study participants could optionally give additional blood draws and questionnaires over an approximately two-month period. Before DNA extraction, prospective study blood samples were shipped either frozen or at room temperature.

TCRbeta CDR3 regions were amplified from genomic DNA by means of the immunoSEQ Assay, a bias-controlled multiplex PCR. The authors processed their data as follows. The number of nucleated cells in each sample was estimated from the amplification of reference gene primers within the assay. Sequence reads were collapsed and filtered to measure the absolute abundance of every unique TCRbeta CDR3 rearrangement. For each sample, productive Simpson clonality was calculated as the square root of Simpson's diversity index across productive rearrangements. In its TCRdb copy, this immuneACCESS table keeps in-frame sequences only and misses some clones. Where compared with another copy, unresolved V genes explain less than half of these, and the others have no known cause. The D gene and trimming were derived from the DNA, and the V and J assignments and clone size from that table. The sample table lists roughly 190,000 clones, 75% to 90% of them with a count of one. The ten largest clones represent 0.77% of the sample.

The sequenced sample was PBMCs or T cells enriched from blood (not recorded which). The rearrangement joined TRBV4-1 to TRBJ1-2, and perhaps TRBD1 as D gene, on 6 matching bases. This TCR was recovered from a young woman who had recovered from COVID-19. DNA sequence: TGCGCCAGCAGCCGAGGGGAAGGGACACCCTATGGCTACACCTTC. Its amino acids are CASSRGEGTPYGYTF.